This T cell receptor beta chain stems from a study of blood T cells in healthy people across ages. Study-level findings and limits: When one million T cells were used, diversity estimates were thought to be underestimates. As age increased, TCR beta diversity per million T cells fell in a roughly linear fashion.

A J-beta primer mix and a sample-barcoded 5' primer were used in a second PCR of roughly 7 to 12 cycles. TCRdb re-derived calls from the 5' RACE reads in MiXCR, one entry per CDR3 protein. The sample lists 1.5 million to 2 million distinct CDR3 sequences, around 50% occurring once. Investigators took about 9.1 milliliters of peripheral blood from every donor. The sample holds a few counts of this clonotype. The antigen is not known. The CDR3 has 17 residues. With 3 bases removed from V and 1 base from J, the gap between germline ends came to 17 bases. Germline V gene sequence: CDR1 SGHVS, CDR2 FNYEAQ. The clonotype comes from a woman between 40 and 55 years old in good health. The sample taken for sequencing was blood. This chain joins TRBV7-6 and TRBJ2-3; tentatively, D is TRBD1 (5 bases). CDR3 DNA: TGTGCCAGCAGCTTCCGGCAATGGGGCATCCGCACAGATACGCAGTATTTT. It codes for CASSFRQWGIRTDTQYF.